These 32 T cell receptor beta chains came from one sample sequenced in a study of blood T cells in healthy people across ages. A second PCR of roughly 7 to 11 cycles used a sample-barcoded 5' primer and a J-beta primer mix. TCRdb re-analysed the 5' RACE reads in MiXCR, keeping a single row per CDR3 protein. The sample carries about 800,000 distinct CDR3 sequences, about 25% recorded once. These records were also assigned to another study, of T cells of mothers and their children.

The sequencing sample was made of blood. The receptors here all came from a boy aged 5-17 years in good health.

This clonotype appeared a few times. The gene calls are TRBV12-3 or TRBV12-4 and TRBJ1-1, with a possible D match to TRBD1 (5 bases). V was shortened by 4 bases and J by 4 bases, with 10 bases between the two germline ends. The length of the CDR3 is 13 residues. Here the CDR3 reads CASSWDPSTEAFF. Here the CDR3 DNA reads TGTGCCAGCAGTTGGGACCCGAGCACTGAAGCTTTCTTT.

The V gene is TRBV4-3, the J gene TRBJ1-2; D remains ambiguous. Trimming took 0 bases from V and 8 from J, leaving 13 bases between them. Per the germline V gene, CDR1 is LGHNA and CDR2 is YSLEER. The CDR3 is 14 residues long. The CDR3 nucleotides are TGCGCCAGCAGCCAAGAGGATGGGATAGACGGCTACACCTTC. This sequence encodes CASSQEDGIDGYTF.

Only a few counts were recorded for this clonotype. The chain joins TRBV4-1 to TRBJ2-7; a possible D gene is TRBD2 (5 bases). Germline V gene lookup returns CDR1 MGHRA and CDR2 YSYEKL. V was trimmed by 1 base and J by 3 bases, leaving 13 bases between them. The CDR3 has 15 amino acids. The CDR3 nucleotides read TGCGCCAGCAGCCAAGTCCGAGCGGCCCGCTACGAGCAGTACTTC. Translating gives CASSQVRAARYEQYF.

V usage is TRBV6-5 and J usage is TRBJ2-4; D may be TRBD1 (5 bases). Trimming stripped 2 bases from V and 9 bases from J, with 14 bases between. CDR1 and CDR2 (germline): MNHEY, SVGAGI. The CDR3 extends over 14 amino acids. CDR3: CASSYDSGSPIQYF. CDR3 sequence (DNA): TGTGCCAGCAGTTACGACTCAGGGTCCCCCATTCAGTACTTC.

This clonotype was counted between two and nine times. This chain links TRBV20-1 with TRBJ2-7; D is unclear. This CDR3 comprises 11 residues. V was pared by 1 base and J by 6 bases, with 7 bases between. Germline-derived CDR1 and CDR2 are DFQATT and SNEGSKA (reference sequence). CDR3 loop: CSARVGAEQYF. CDR3 in DNA: TGCAGTGCTAGAGTGGGCGCCGAGCAGTACTTC.

This clonotype was detected only a few times. The chain employs TRBV2 and TRBJ2-5; 11 bases are a match to TRBD1. The germline V gene encodes CDR1 SNHLY and CDR2 FYNNEI. CDR3 length: 15 amino acids. V lost 6 bases and J lost 5; bases outside the gene matches: 8. CDR3 in DNA: TGTGCCAGCAGGTCCGGGACAGGGGGTCGCGAGACCCAGTACTTC. Translating it yields CASRSGTGGRETQYF.

This clonotype has just a few counts. The V call is TRBV4-3, the J call TRBJ2-5; 8 nucleotides match TRBD2. From germline, CDR1 is LGHNA and CDR2 YSLEER. The CDR3 covers 16 residues. The junction had 7 bases not matched to a gene; V was cut back by 0 bases and J by 4 bases. The CDR3 here is CASSQDTAGVRETQYF. The CDR3 DNA is TGCGCCAGCAGCCAAGATACAGCGGGAGTACGAGAGACCCAGTACTTC.

CDR3 in amino acids: CASRPRQDLGETQYF. CDR3 nucleotides: TGTGCCAGCAGACCGCGACAGGATTTAGGAGAGACCCAGTACTTC. The chain recombines TRBV6-5 with TRBJ2-5; D possibly corresponds to TRBD1 (6 bases). V lost 6 bases to trimming and J lost 4 bases, with 18 bases between them. Per the germline V gene, CDR1 is MNHEY and CDR2 is SVGAGI. The CDR3 sequence is 15 residues long.

The rearrangement joins TRBV7-2 to TRBJ2-2; possibly TRBD2 for D (7 bases). Deletions cut 9 bases from V and 5 bases from J, with 16 bases between. Germline CDR1 is SGHTA and CDR2 is FQGNSA. The CDR3 is made up of 14 amino acids. CDR3 amino acids: CASTSRGGTGELFF. In DNA form, the CDR3 reads TGTGCCAGTACCTCTAGGGGGGGGACCGGGGAGCTGTTTTTT.

About this clonotype: This clone may be a read error of a much larger clone one base away. The J gene is TRBJ2-5, the V gene TRBV28, with D hard to call. Deletions cut 7 bases from V and 3 bases from J, with 6 bases between. Germline V CDR1 and CDR2: MDHEN, SYDVKM. The CDR3 runs to 11 residues. As DNA, the CDR3 is TGTGCCAGCACCCCGAAAGAGACCCAGTACTTC. It translates to CASTPKETQYF.

The sample holds a few counts of this clonotype. The J gene is TRBJ2-5, the V gene TRBV4-1; TRBD1 matches at 9 bases. The J call is in doubt because the DNA end fits TRBJ2-7 better. CDR3 length: 16 amino acids. In germline, CDR1 is MGHRA, CDR2 YSYEKL. The CDR3 reads CASSQVGRYRGHEQYF. In DNA, the CDR3 is TGCGCCAGCAGCCAAGTAGGGCGGTACAGGGGGCACGAGCAGTACTTC.

This clonotype was seen a few times. The chain has TRBV7-6 and TRBJ2-7, with a weak D call TRBD2 (5 bases). CDR3 length: 14 amino acids. The V end was cut by 3 bases, the J end by 1 base, with 10 bases between. Germline assignment: CDR1 SGHVS and CDR2 FNYEAQ. Here the CDR3 DNA reads TGTGCCAGCAGCTTGGGAGAAAAGTCCTACGAGCAGTACTTC. Translating gives CASSLGEKSYEQYF.

This chain links TRBV6-2 or TRBV6-3 with TRBJ2-7; D uncertain. Germline-derived CDR1 and CDR2 are MNHEY and SVGEGT. V lost 5 bases and J lost 11, with 16 bases in between. The CDR3 sequence is 12 residues long. The CDR3 here is CASSHMDGPEYF. Written as DNA, the CDR3 is TGTGCCAGCAGTCACATGGACGGGCCGGAGTACTTC.

This rearrangement joins TRBV6-5 to TRBJ2-7, with a tentative D call TRBD1 (8 bases). Germline V gene sequence: CDR1 MNHEY, CDR2 SVGAGI. V was cut by 4 bases and J by 5 bases, with 18 bases left in between. The CDR3 spans 15 residues. The CDR3 loop reads CASSLQGGKGHEQYF. The CDR3 DNA sequence: TGTGCCAGCAGTTTACAGGGGGGGAAAGGCCACGAGCAGTACTTC.

The chain combines TRBV29-1 with TRBJ2-1, with 10 bases identical to TRBD2. Germline V gene sequence: CDR1 SQVTM, CDR2 ANQGSEA. The length of the CDR3 is 13 residues. With 5 bases clipped from V and 10 bases from J, the junction kept 8 bases outside the gene matches. The CDR3 DNA follows: TGCAGCGTTATGGCTAGCGGGAGTGGCGAGCAGTTCTTC. Its protein product is CSVMASGSGEQFF.

CDR3 in DNA: TGTGCCAGCAGTTTACCGGACAGGGGAGGACATAGGGGCTATGGCTACACCTTC. It translates to CASSLPDRGGHRGYGYTF. J is TRBJ1-2 and V is TRBV28, with 9 bases that match TRBD1. V lost 2 bases to trimming and J lost 4 bases; unmatched junction nucleotides: 14. CDR3 size: 18 residues. The germline CDR1 and CDR2 sequences are MDHEN and SYDVKM.

This clonotype was counted between two and nine times. DNA for the CDR3: TGCGCCAGCAGCCAAGATTTACAGGGAGGTGGCAATGAGCAGTTCTTC. Translated, it gives CASSQDLQGGGNEQFF. The V call is TRBV4-3, the J call TRBJ2-1, with D possibly being TRBD1 or TRBD2 (6 bases each). The CDR3 length is 16 residues. Germline V gene lookup returns CDR1 LGHNA and CDR2 YSLEER. Trimming cost V 0 bases and J 6 bases, with 15 bases left between them.

The chain recombines TRBV7-2 with TRBJ2-5, with 11 nucleotides matching TRBD2. The CDR3 spans 16 residues. The germline gives CDR1 SGHTA, CDR2 FQGNSA. The V and J ends lost 4 bases and 5 bases, in that order; junction bases with no gene match: 9. Here the CDR3 reads CASSSRSGRAVETQYF. The CDR3 nucleotides are TGTGCCAGCAGCTCGCGTAGCGGGAGGGCCGTGGAGACCCAGTACTTC.

This clonotype has only a few counts. The chain uses TRBV5-1 and TRBJ2-5; TRBD2 is a possible D gene (5 bases). The ends were cut back, 4 bases at V and 5 bases at J, with 24 bases in the middle. The CDR3 contains 17 residues. The germline CDR1 and CDR2 sequences are SGHRS and YFSETQ. CDR3 sequence (DNA): TGCGCCAGCAGCGCCCTCCCGGGGATTAGCTATATGGAGACCCAGTACTTC. The encoded protein is CASSALPGISYMETQYF.

The chain recombines TRBV4-3 with TRBJ2-7; no reliable D call. CDR1 is LGHNA and CDR2 is YSLEER in the germline V gene. V lost 5 bases and J 1 base, leaving 15 bases between the germline ends. The CDR3 has 15 amino acids. The CDR3 bases are TGCGCCAGCAGCACCGACAAGGACCCATCCTACGAGCAGTACTTC. This sequence encodes CASSTDKDPSYEQYF.

The rearrangement links TRBV5-1 to TRBJ1-2; D remains unclear. Trimming stripped 1 base from V and 2 bases from J, with 12 bases between. Germline V gene data show CDR1 as SGHRS and CDR2 as YFSETQ. The CDR3 is made up of 15 amino acids. CDR3 residues: CASSLSRDANYGYTF. CDR3 DNA sequence: TGCGCCAGCAGCTTGTCAAGAGACGCAAACTATGGCTACACCTTC.

This clonotype was seen a few times. The rearrangement links TRBV20-1 to TRBJ2-5; 9 nucleotides line up with TRBD2. Germline V gives CDR1 DFQATT, CDR2 SNEGSKA (reference sequence). This CDR3 contains 15 residues. The trim removed 0 bases at V and 6 bases at J, leaving 8 bases unmatched. CDR3 residues: CSARDGRGGEKTQYF. CDR3 bases: TGCAGTGCTAGAGATGGGCGGGGGGGCGAGAAGACCCAGTACTTC.

This clonotype was seen more than once but under ten times. This rearrangement joins TRBV5-1 to TRBJ2-1, with TRBD2 as a possible D gene (6 bases). The CDR3 has 16 amino acids. Germline values: CDR1 SGHRS, CDR2 YFSETQ. The V end was cut by 4 bases, the J end by 2 bases, with 16 bases between. This CDR3 is CASSPQGAGTYNEQFF. The CDR3 DNA reads TGCGCCAGCAGCCCCCAGGGAGCGGGCACCTACAATGAGCAGTTCTTC. Using reference TRBV5-1 and TRBJ2-1 for the parts outside the CDR3, the full variable domain is KAGVTQTPRYLIKTRGQQVTLSCSPISGHRSVSWYQQTPGQGLQFLFEYFSETQRNKGNFPGRFSGRQFSNSRSEMNVSTLELGDSALYLCASSPQGAGTYNEQFFGPGTRLTVL.

This clonotype came up a few times. The rearrangement uses TRBV3-1 and TRBJ2-3, with 7 bases lining up with TRBD1. The CDR3 covers 18 residues. The germline CDR1 and CDR2 sequences are LGHDT and YNNKEL (reference sequence). The J segment lost 4 bases and the V segment lost 0 bases, leaving 13 bases of the junction unmatched. Here the CDR3 DNA reads TGTGCCAGCAGCCAAGATCCCTGGACAGGAAAAGGGGCAGATACGCAGTATTTT. Translated: CASSQDPWTGKGADTQYF.

The V call is TRBV6-5, the J call TRBJ1-5; D unclear. The length of the CDR3 is 14 residues. In germline, CDR1 is MNHEY, CDR2 SVGAGI. The V gene lost 9 bases and the J gene lost 2 bases, with 14 bases spanning the gap. The DNA of the CDR3 is TGTGCCAGTAAGATACATAGTGGCAATCAGCCCCAGCATTTT. Protein sequence: CASKIHSGNQPQHF.

The V gene is TRBV29-1, the J gene TRBJ1-4; 7 nucleotides match TRBD1. CDR3 size: 14 residues. Germline V CDR1 and CDR2: SQVTM, ANQGSEA. Trimming removed 6 bases from V and 4 bases from J; junction bases left unmatched: 8. The CDR3: CSVQGGQSNEKLFF. For the CDR3, the DNA is TGCAGCGTGCAAGGGGGACAGAGTAATGAAAAACTGTTTTTT.

The chain couples TRBV20-1 to TRBJ1-6, with TRBD1 matching over 7 bases. This CDR3 has 17 amino acids. The V gene's germline CDR1 is DFQATT and CDR2 SNEGSKA (reference sequence). The J segment lost 10 bases and the V segment lost 3 bases, leaving 18 bases of the junction unmatched. CDR3 bases: TGCAGTGCTAGGAAAGGGGCAACAGGGGTCGGAAAATCACCCCTCCACTTT. This translates into CSARKGATGVGKSPLHF.

The chain links TRBV28 to TRBJ1-4, with a weak D call TRBD1 (5 bases). The CDR3 spans 14 residues. V gave up 8 bases and J gave up 7 bases, with 17 bases separating them. Germline CDR1 and CDR2: MDHEN and SYDVKM. CDR3 DNA sequence: TGTGCCAGCGCAACTGGGGGGTACGGTGAAAAACTGTTTTTT. Translating gives CASATGGYGEKLFF.

This clonotype was seen only a few times. The J gene is TRBJ2-7, the V gene TRBV2, with D possibly matching TRBD1 (5 bases). The CDR3 extends over 15 amino acids. Germline loops: CDR1 SNHLY, CDR2 FYNNEI. Trimming took 8 bases from V and 0 from J, leaving 17 bases between them. The CDR3 region is CASRVKGDSSYEQYF. The DNA of the CDR3 is TGTGCCAGCCGGGTGAAAGGGGATTCCTCCTACGAGCAGTACTTC.

This chain links TRBV7-6 with TRBJ1-5; 8 bases are shared with TRBD1. The CDR3 loop spans 15 amino acids. CDR1 is SGHVS, CDR2 FNYEAQ, per germline. V shed 1 base, J shed 7 bases, and the junction held 6 bases outside the gene matches. The CDR3 nucleotides read TGTGCCAGCAGCTTAGAAGTCGGGACAGGCCAGCCCCAGCATTTT. Translated, it gives CASSLEVGTGQPQHF.

This clonotype has more than one count but fewer than ten. The chain joins TRBV7-8 to TRBJ1-3; 9 positions agree with TRBD1. V lost 1 base and J lost 4; bases outside the gene matches: 8. The CDR3 covers 17 residues. Per germline, CDR1 SGHVS and CDR2 FQNEAQ. This CDR3 reads CASSLESGQGSGNTIYF. CDR3 bases: TGTGCCAGCAGCTTAGAATCGGGACAGGGATCCGGAAACACCATATATTTT. Variable domain in full (rest from reference TRBV7-8 and TRBJ1-3): GAGVSQSPRYKVAKRGQDVALRCDPISGHVSLFWYQQALGQGPEFLTYFQNEAQLDKSGLPSDRFFAERPEGSVSTLKIQRTQQEDSAVYLCASSLESGQGSGNTIYFGEGSWLTVV.

The chain's CDR3 is CASSKHREGMNTEAFF. In DNA form, the CDR3 reads TGTGCCAGCAGCAAACACAGGGAGGGAATGAACACTGAAGCTTTCTTT. V is TRBV6-1 and J is TRBJ1-1, with D maybe TRBD1 (6 bases). CDR3 length: 16 residues. Germline V gene data show CDR1 as MNHNS and CDR2 as SASEGT. The V end lost 6 bases, the J end lost 0 bases, and 17 bases lay between the germline ends.